This record covers a single T cell receptor (beta chain). Its antigen is currently not known. No quality values exist for individual bases; no much larger clone is one base distant. This entry is derived from a study of T-cell memory formation after mild COVID-19 (dated by TCRdb to about 2021). Looking at the study overall: TCR sequence clusters from the two donors were found to be largely donor specific. The cohort was made up of two young adult volunteers, one female and one male, who were previously healthy. In a couple of donors, T-cell clones that expanded and contracted after mild COVID-19 were tracked by sequencing TCRalpha and TCRbeta repertoires over time.

The data were produced on an Illumina NovaSeq 6000. TCRalpha and TCRbeta cDNA libraries were built by 5'RACE with constant-segment primers, adding sample barcodes and unique molecular identifiers. Trizol reagent was used to extract RNA from every sample. Library amplification was performed in two PCR steps, and a second sample barcode and Illumina TruSeq adapters were introduced in the second step. Sequencing of libraries was performed on an Illumina NovaSeq with 2 x 150 bp paired-end reads. The paper's data handling went like this. Reads were demultiplexed and collapsed into UMI-guided consensus sequences with migec v1.2.7. Using mixcr v2.1.11, the UMI consensuses were aligned to TRA and TRB V and J templates and assembled into clonotypes. Expanded or contracted clonotypes were those called significant by both edgeR and NoisET, with noise models trained on biological replicates. For edgeR calls, the cutoffs were a false discovery rate-adjusted p below 0.01 and a log2 fold-change threshold of 1. As an exploratory analysis of dynamics, max-normalized trajectories of the 1000 most abundant clonotypes were examined by PCA with hierarchical clustering. The CD4 or CD8 phenotype of responding clones was assigned using the separately sequenced CD4+ and CD8+ repertoires. TCRdb took the public reads, trimmed them with fastp at Q25, ran MiXCR for clone calling and kept in-frame beta chains. Entries are consolidated by CDR3 protein sequence, retaining the most common genes and DNA. Here the V and J calls rest on TCRdb's processing, not on the authors' analysis. Across this sample there are 68,000 or so distinct CDR3 sequences, with 16% seen only once. The ten largest clones capture 31% of the sample.

The CDR3 contains 14 residues, cysteine and phenylalanine counted. The retained sequence is limited to the CDR3, 42 bases, with the frame set at the first base. Ends trimmed: V by 5 bases, J by 5 bases; bases unmatched to a gene: 8. The CDR1 and CDR2 encoded by the germline V gene (reference sequence) are SEHNR and FQNEAQ. Broad study findings and their caveats: Some responding clones were detected in pre-infection memory, which suggested that pre-existing cross-reactive memory T cells had joined the SARS-CoV-2 response. Only two mild cases were covered in the study, and larger cohorts including severe cases with pre-infection samples were considered necessary. From day 15 to 85, contracting clones showed balanced CD4/CD8 phenotypes, whereas a second wave of clones that expanded from day 15 to 37 leaned towards CD4+. SARS-CoV-2 specificity was not confirmed for the second-wave clones peaking on day 37. Contracting CD4+ clones were found mainly in CM and EM memory subsets, while CD8+ clones were enriched in EMRA.

PBMCs were isolated by Ficoll-Paque density gradient centrifugation. The TCR comes from an adult woman who had mild COVID-19 (a few samples of this study predate the infection). The sample titles of this study are shuffled in the database, so cell type and time point are left out; the donor was told from shared clones. Sequences were obtained from PBMCs or a T cell subset sorted from them (not recorded which). The sequence is built from TRBV7-9 and TRBJ1-2, with TRBD1 matching 7 junction bases. The nucleotide sequence reads TGTGCCAGCAGCCTAGGGACAGTTCCTTATGGCTACACCTTC. It encodes CASSLGTVPYGYTF.